Sequencing of this T cell receptor (beta chain) was carried out in a study of blood T cell repertoires in COVID-19 (dated by TCRdb to 2020 to 2021). Background for the entire study: The collaborator samples originated in the United States, Italy and Spain and spanned the acute and convalescent phases of COVID-19. The material from the prospective study consisted of cDNA or gDNA derived from T cells, B-cell-depleted T cells, or PBMCs. Subjects who had been exposed to COVID-19, were actively infected with it, or had recovered from it provided the deeply sampled blood TCRbeta repertoires that made up the dataset. A freely available public database, intended as a resource for researchers studying the immune response to SARS-CoV-2, is where the repertoires were released. Samples came from the ongoing ImmuneRACE study (first 160 participants) plus 1,254 subjects from 6 global collaborators. The sample metadata nearly always contained a de-identified subject ID, COVID-19 status, age in years and sex. Where HLA class I and class II types were available, the types were taken from metadata supplied by the sample provider, not from assay-based typing.

At the junction V is shortened by 7 bases and J by 4 bases, with 11 bases in between. CDR1 and CDR2 are drawn from the germline V gene: MGHRA, YSYEKL. The CDR3 starts with the cysteine, ends with the phenylalanine, and has 14 residues. Only the CDR3 DNA is retained, 42 bases long and in frame from the first base. The collaborating institutions used their own protocols to collect whole blood in K2EDTA tubes. For TCRbeta analysis, collaborators shipped samples in one of three forms: frozen whole blood, isolated PBMCs, or DNA extracted from either of those sample types. The immunoSEQ Assay, a bias-controlled multiplex PCR, was used to amplify TCRbeta CDR3 regions from genomic DNA. Per the original workflow: The number of nucleated cells in each sample was estimated by amplification of reference gene primers within the assay. To quantify the absolute abundance of each unique TCRbeta CDR3 rearrangement, sequence reads were collapsed and filtered. For each sample, productive Simpson clonality was calculated by taking the square root of Simpson's diversity index across productive rearrangements. TCRdb obtained this table from immuneACCESS and retained in-frame rearrangements with V and J assigned. These tables miss some clones; where compared with another copy, unresolved V genes account for less than half of the shortfall, and the remainder is unexplained. That table is the source of V, J and clone size, and D and trimming were worked out from the DNA. The table for this sample lists approximately 81,000 clones; 91% of them were counted only once. In total, the top ten clones hold under 2.5% of the sample.

Concerning this clone itself: Its antigen is not yet known. No much larger clone is present one base from it, and per-base qualities are unavailable.

What the research found in general, with its limitations: The amount of clinical and demographic metadata varied by source and participant and was provided uncurated.

This clonotype was obtained from a woman aged 45-59 years in a cohort sampled during active COVID-19. Specimen: peripheral blood. The V and J segments used are TRBV4-1 and TRBJ2-6; a tentative D call is TRBD1 (5 bases match). The CDR3 sequence is CASTGSSGANVLTF. The nucleotides are TGCGCCAGCACAGGGTCGTCGGGGGCCAACGTCCTGACTTTC.